The 23 T cell receptor beta chains listed next were all sequenced from one sample in a study of T cell clones after liver transplantation (dated by TCRdb to the late 2010s). The protocol used for the library was the immunoSEQ multiplex PCR assay. The immuneACCESS repertoire file appears here via TCRdb, limited to in-frame rearrangements. These files lack a portion of the clones; in checked studies, under half of the deficit traces to unresolved V genes, and the cause of the others is not known. The sample table contains about 20,000 clones; only one count was recorded for nearly 80% of them. The ten largest clones represent roughly 35% of the sample. The material sequenced was CD8+ T cells from blood, taken about 56 months after liver transplant. The receptors were gathered from a human patient who received a liver transplant. After a transplant, some T cells may be the graft donor's own cells.

The rearrangement uses TRBV30 and TRBJ2-1; D is ambiguous. V lost 4 bases to trimming and J lost 0 bases, with 10 bases between them. This CDR3 region has 14 residues. Per germline, CDR1 GTSNPN and CDR2 SVGIG (reference sequence). The DNA of the CDR3 is TGTGCCTGGATAGTGGTGAGCTCCTACAATGAGCAGTTCTTC. Its protein is CAWIVVSSYNEQFF. Using reference TRBV30 and TRBJ2-1 for the parts outside the CDR3, the full variable domain is SQTIHQWPATLVQPVGSPLSLECTVEGTSNPNLYWYRQAAGRGLQLLFYSVGIGQISSEVPQNLSASRPQDRQFILSSKKLLLSDSGFYLCAWIVVSSYNEQFFGPGTRLTVL.

The chain carries TRBV6-5 and TRBJ1-3, with 7 nucleotides matching TRBD1. The CDR3 spans 14 residues. Germline V CDR1 and CDR2: MNHEY, SVGAGI. V lost 8 bases to trimming and J lost 2 bases; unmatched junction nucleotides: 6. CDR3 protein: CASEKGQPGNTIYF. Here the CDR3 DNA reads TGTGCCAGCGAAAAGGGACAGCCTGGAAACACCATATATTTT.

This chain uses TRBV28 with TRBJ1-1, with D unresolved. The CDR3 sequence is 12 residues long. From germline, CDR1 is MDHEN and CDR2 SYDVKM. The V end lost 7 bases, the J end lost 6 bases, and 12 bases lay between the germline ends. In DNA, the CDR3 is TGTGCCAGCACCACAAACGAGTCTGAAGCTTTCTTT. Translated, it gives CASTTNESEAFF.

V and J are TRBV4-2 and TRBJ1-1; a weak D match, TRBD1 (5 bases). Per germline, CDR1 LGHNA and CDR2 YNFKEQ. Between the trimmed V and J ends, which lost 0 bases and 5 bases, there was a span of 13 bases. The CDR3 has 15 amino acids. The CDR3 loop is CASSQDGAGGTEAFF. The CDR3 DNA reads as TGTGCCAGCAGCCAAGATGGTGCCGGGGGTACTGAAGCTTTCTTT.

V is TRBV5-1 and J is TRBJ1-6, with D tentatively TRBD1 (5 bases). Germline CDR1 SGHRS, CDR2 YFSETQ. There are 15 residues in the CDR3. Trimming cost V 0 bases and J 10 bases, with 14 bases left between them. For the CDR3, the DNA is TGCGCCAGCAGCTTGGCCGGAGGGGAAGCATCACCCCTCCACTTT. Protein sequence: CASSLAGGEASPLHF.

This clone is a singleton in its sample. The chain couples TRBV2 to TRBJ1-1; no clear D. V lost 6 bases to trimming and J lost 8 bases, with 4 bases between them. The CDR3 loop spans 9 amino acids. Germline V CDR1 and CDR2: SNHLY, FYNNEI. The CDR3 loop is CASSMEAFF. The CDR3 DNA reads TGTGCCAGCAGCATGGAAGCTTTCTTT.

DNA for the CDR3: TGTGCCAGCAGATCGCGGGGGAACAATGAGCAGTTCTTC. Translation gives CASRSRGNNEQFF. The chain joins TRBV27 to TRBJ2-1; 7 nucleotides agree with TRBD2. This CDR3 contains 13 residues. Germline V gene sequence: CDR1 MNHEY, CDR2 SMNVEV (reference sequence). V shed 6 bases, J shed 5 bases, and the junction held 4 bases outside the gene matches.

This chain joins TRBV9 and TRBJ1-1; TRBD1 agrees at 7 bases. The germline V gene encodes CDR1 SGDLS and CDR2 YYNGEE. Germline trimming cut 4 bases from V and 8 bases from J; bases unmatched to any gene: 8. CDR3 length: 13 residues. CDR3 bases: TGTGCCAGCAGCACCTCCGGGACAGTCGAAGCTTTCTTT. Encoded protein: CASSTSGTVEAFF. The full variable domain, rest sourced from reference TRBV9 and TRBJ1-1, is DSGVTQTPKHLITATGQRVTLRCSPRSGDLSVYWYQQSLDQGLQFLIQYYNGEERAKGNILERFSAQQFPDLHSELNLSSLELGDSALYFCASSTSGTVEAFFGQGTRLTVV.

The CDR3 coding sequence is TGTGCCATCTTGGGGCACCGCGGGGGCTACACCTTC. It codes for CAILGHRGGYTF. The V call is TRBV6-1, the J call TRBJ1-2, with D possibly TRBD1 on 5 matching bases. In germline, CDR1 is MNHNS, CDR2 SASEGT. V gave up 10 bases and J gave up 8 bases, with 17 bases separating them. CDR3 length equals 12 residues.

The chain has TRBV11-2 and TRBJ2-3; TRBD2 might be the D (6 bases). Germline V CDR1 and CDR2: SGHAT, FQNNGV. Trimming left V 5 bases short and J 2 bases short, with 14 bases between. The CDR3 has 15 residues. The CDR3 protein is CASSPDGGFTDTQYF. The CDR3 nucleotides are TGTGCCAGCAGCCCCGACGGGGGTTTCACAGATACGCAGTATTTT.

The chain links TRBV5-6 to TRBJ2-2; D ambiguous. The CDR3 length is 12 residues. The V end lost 6 bases, the J end lost 10 bases, and 13 bases lay between the germline ends. Germline CDR1 reads SGHDT; CDR2 reads YYEEEE. The DNA for the CDR3 is TGTGCCAGCAACCGCGACGACTTGGAGCTGTTTTTT. Amino acids: CASNRDDLELFF.

This clone was counted once. The chain combines TRBV10-3 with TRBJ2-7; no clear D. Germline loops: CDR1 ENHRY, CDR2 SYGVKD. The CDR3 is made up of 15 amino acids. V lost 0 bases to trimming and J lost 2 bases, with 11 bases between them. CDR3 bases: TGTGCCATCAGTGAGTCTAATAAGGAAGCCTACGAGCAGTACTTC. Translated: CAISESNKEAYEQYF.

The chain carries TRBV10-2 and TRBJ2-7; D is possibly TRBD2 (5 bases). Between the trimmed V and J ends, which lost 0 bases and 6 bases, there was a span of 9 bases. Germline CDR1 is WSHSY and CDR2 is SAAADI. The CDR3 totals 13 residues. Here the CDR3 reads CASSESISGEQYF. The CDR3 nucleotides read TGCGCCAGCAGTGAGTCGATCAGCGGCGAGCAGTACTTC.

The chain recombines TRBV4-2 with TRBJ2-7; no clear D gene. CDR3 size: 14 residues. V was shortened by 1 base and J by 1 base, with 8 bases between the two germline ends. Germline V gene lookup returns CDR1 LGHNA and CDR2 YNFKEQ. CDR3 sequence reads: CASSQGTESYEQYF. The CDR3 DNA is TGTGCCAGCAGCCAAGGGACCGAGTCCTACGAGCAGTACTTC.

The chain links TRBV10-2 to TRBJ2-7; D call uncertain. Germline V lookup: CDR1 WSHSY, CDR2 SAAADI. Trimming pared 2 bases from V and 1 base from J, leaving 6 bases between. This CDR3 is 13 amino acids long. The CDR3: CASSEGNSYEQYF. CDR3 bases: TGCGCCAGCAGTGAGGGGAATTCCTACGAGCAGTACTTC.

A remark on this clone: Other DNA sequences in the sample encode the same CDR3. The chain employs TRBV27 and TRBJ2-1; possible D gene TRBD2, 6 bases. V gave up 5 bases and J gave up 6 bases, with 11 bases separating them. The CDR3 is 13 amino acids. Germline V gives CDR1 MNHEY, CDR2 SMNVEV (reference sequence). The CDR3 nucleotides are TGTGCCAGCAGTCTCGGGACTCTCAATGAGCAGTTCTTC. It is translated as CASSLGTLNEQFF.

The rearrangement joins TRBV2 to TRBJ2-7; D tentatively fits TRBD1 or TRBD2 (6 bases each). V lost 8 bases and J lost 4, with 18 bases in between. The CDR3 has 14 amino acids. Germline CDR1 and CDR2: SNHLY and FYNNEI. The CDR3 is CASPPEGGSYEQYF. In nucleotides, the CDR3 is TGTGCCAGCCCACCGGAGGGGGGCTCGTACGAGCAGTACTTC.

This clone was counted a single time. This rearrangement joins TRBV27 to TRBJ2-1; 9 positions match TRBD2. Germline V lookup: CDR1 MNHEY, CDR2 SMNVEV (reference sequence). The CDR3 consists of 18 residues. V lost 2 bases and J lost 3; bases outside the gene matches: 11. This CDR3 reads CASSLIFGAGGHYNEQFF. Here the CDR3 DNA reads TGTGCCAGCAGTTTAATATTCGGCGCGGGGGGGCACTACAATGAGCAGTTCTTC.

This clone was seen more than once but under ten times. The chain combines TRBV7-9 with TRBJ2-7; D uncertain. Looked up from germline, CDR1 is SEHNR and CDR2 is FQNEAQ (reference sequence). V lost 5 bases and J lost 6, with 11 bases in between. This CDR3 spans 12 amino acids. The DNA for the CDR3 is TGTGCCAGCAGCCCCCGGTCCGTCGAGCAGTACTTC. As protein: CASSPRSVEQYF.

CDR3 amino acids: CASSPRGTPYSYGYTF. CDR3 DNA: TGCGCCAGCAGCCCTCGCGGGACCCCGTATAGCTATGGCTACACCTTC. The chain uses TRBV4-1 and TRBJ1-2, with D tentatively TRBD1 (5 bases). Trimming took 4 bases from V and 4 from J, leaving 19 bases between them. In germline, CDR1 is MGHRA, CDR2 YSYEKL. There are 16 residues in the CDR3.

The V and J genes are TRBV27 and TRBJ2-1; 11 bases are a match to TRBD2. Germline V gene lookup returns CDR1 MNHEY and CDR2 SMNVEV (reference sequence). CDR3 length: 19 residues. V was clipped by 8 bases and J by 7 bases; unmatched bases: 22. The CDR3 DNA follows: TGTGCCAGCGCGCCTGGGCCTAGCGGGGGGTCCTTTTTGGGAAATGAGCAGTTCTTC. The encoded protein is CASAPGPSGGSFLGNEQFF.

The V and J genes are TRBV6-5 and TRBJ2-1; D is perhaps TRBD1 (5 bases). CDR3 length: 13 amino acids. Germline CDR1 and CDR2: MNHEY and SVGAGI. V lost 5 bases to trimming and J lost 8 bases, with 13 bases between them. The CDR3 sequence: CASSPGIVDEQFF. The CDR3 DNA is TGTGCCAGCAGTCCAGGGATCGTCGATGAGCAGTTCTTC.

The CDR3 is CASSATSGDFYEQYF. CDR3 sequence (DNA): TGTGCCAGCAGCGCGACTAGCGGGGACTTCTACGAGCAGTACTTC. The gene calls are TRBV7-6 and TRBJ2-7, with 11 nucleotides matching TRBD2. This CDR3 is built from 15 residues. Trimming removed 5 bases from V and 3 bases from J; junction bases left unmatched: 6. Germline V gene data show CDR1 as SGHVS and CDR2 as FNYEAQ. Using reference TRBV7-6 and TRBJ2-7 for the parts outside the CDR3, the full variable domain is GAGVSQSPRYKVTKRGQDVALRCDPISGHVSLYWYRQALGQGPEFLTYFNYEAQQDKSGLPNDRFSAERPEGSISTLTIQRTEQRDSAMYRCASSATSGDFYEQYFGPGTRLTVT.